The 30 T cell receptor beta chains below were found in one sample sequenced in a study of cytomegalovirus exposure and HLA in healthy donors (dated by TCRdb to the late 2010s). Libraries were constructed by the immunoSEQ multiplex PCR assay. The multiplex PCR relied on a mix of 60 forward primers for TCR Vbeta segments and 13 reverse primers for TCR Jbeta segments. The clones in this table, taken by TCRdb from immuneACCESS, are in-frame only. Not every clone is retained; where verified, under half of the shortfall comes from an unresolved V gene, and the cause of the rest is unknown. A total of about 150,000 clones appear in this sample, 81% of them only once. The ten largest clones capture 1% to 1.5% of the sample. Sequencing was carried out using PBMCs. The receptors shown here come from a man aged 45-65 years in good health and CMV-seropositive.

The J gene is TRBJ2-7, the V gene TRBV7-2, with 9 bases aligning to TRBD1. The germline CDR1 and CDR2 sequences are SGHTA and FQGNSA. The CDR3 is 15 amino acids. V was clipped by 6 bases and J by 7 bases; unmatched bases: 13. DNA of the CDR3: TGTGCCAGCAGAAAGACGGGACAGGGTTTTATGGAGCAGTACTTC. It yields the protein CASRKTGQGFMEQYF.

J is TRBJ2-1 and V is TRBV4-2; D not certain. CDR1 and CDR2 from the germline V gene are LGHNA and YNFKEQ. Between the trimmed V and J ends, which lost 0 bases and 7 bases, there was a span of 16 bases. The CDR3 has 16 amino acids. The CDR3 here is CASSQEFQPGRNEQFF. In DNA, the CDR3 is TGTGCCAGCAGCCAAGAGTTTCAACCAGGAAGGAATGAGCAGTTCTTC.

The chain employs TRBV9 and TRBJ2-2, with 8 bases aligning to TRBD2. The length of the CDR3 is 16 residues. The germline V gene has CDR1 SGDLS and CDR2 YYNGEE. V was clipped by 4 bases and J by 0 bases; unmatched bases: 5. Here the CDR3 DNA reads TGTGCCAGCAGCTTACCGGGGGGGACGAACACCGGGGAGCTGTTTTTT. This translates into CASSLPGGTNTGELFF.

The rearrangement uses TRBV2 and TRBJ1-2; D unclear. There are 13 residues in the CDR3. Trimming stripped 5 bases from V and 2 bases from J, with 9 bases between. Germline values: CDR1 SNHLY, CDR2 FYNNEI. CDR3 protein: CASSPGSNYGYTF. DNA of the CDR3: TGTGCCAGCAGTCCCGGGAGCAACTATGGCTACACCTTC.

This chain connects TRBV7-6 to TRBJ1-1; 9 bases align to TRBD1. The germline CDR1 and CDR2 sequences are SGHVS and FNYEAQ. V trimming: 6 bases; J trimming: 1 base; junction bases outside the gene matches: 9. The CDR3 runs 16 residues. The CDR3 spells CASRPRTGEGNTEAFF. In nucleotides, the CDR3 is TGTGCCAGCAGACCTAGGACAGGGGAGGGGAACACTGAAGCTTTCTTT.

The CDR3 loop is CASRTLAIPTDTQYF. The CDR3 DNA reads as TGTGCCAGCAGAACTTTAGCGATACCCACAGATACGCAGTATTTT. The gene calls are TRBV27 and TRBJ2-3, with D perhaps TRBD2 (5 bases). V lost 6 bases to trimming and J lost 2 bases, with 15 bases between them. CDR3 length equals 15 residues. Germline V gene data show CDR1 as MNHEY and CDR2 as SMNVEV (reference sequence).

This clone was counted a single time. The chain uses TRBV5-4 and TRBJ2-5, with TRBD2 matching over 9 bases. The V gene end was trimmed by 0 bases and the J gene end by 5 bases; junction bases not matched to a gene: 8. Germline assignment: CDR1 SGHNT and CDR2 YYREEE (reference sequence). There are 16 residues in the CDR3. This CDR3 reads CASSLGGIAGEETQYF. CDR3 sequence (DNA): TGTGCCAGCAGCTTGGGGGGGATAGCGGGGGAGGAGACCCAGTACTTC.

The CDR3 region has the DNA TGTGCCAGCAGCTTGGAGAGAGCTAGCGGCTCCAAGCTGTTCTTC. It is translated as CASSLERASGSKLFF. J is TRBJ2-1 and V is TRBV5-4; 7 bases align to TRBD2. Trimming cost V 0 bases and J 15 bases; bases outside gene matches: 15. Germline V gene lookup returns CDR1 SGHNT and CDR2 YYREEE (reference sequence). The length of the CDR3 is 15 residues.

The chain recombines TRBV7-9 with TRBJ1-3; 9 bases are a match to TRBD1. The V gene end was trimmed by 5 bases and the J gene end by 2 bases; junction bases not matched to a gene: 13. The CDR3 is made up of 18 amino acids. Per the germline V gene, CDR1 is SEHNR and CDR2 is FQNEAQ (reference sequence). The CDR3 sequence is CASSPTGQGSSPGNTIYF. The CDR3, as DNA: TGTGCCAGCAGCCCCACGGGACAGGGCTCCTCTCCTGGAAACACCATATATTTT.

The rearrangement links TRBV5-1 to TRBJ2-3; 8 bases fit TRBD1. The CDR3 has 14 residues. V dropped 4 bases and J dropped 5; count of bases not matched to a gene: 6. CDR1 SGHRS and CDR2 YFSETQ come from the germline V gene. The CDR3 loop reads CASSIGQGIDTQYF. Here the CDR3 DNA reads TGCGCCAGCAGCATAGGACAGGGTATAGATACGCAGTATTTT.

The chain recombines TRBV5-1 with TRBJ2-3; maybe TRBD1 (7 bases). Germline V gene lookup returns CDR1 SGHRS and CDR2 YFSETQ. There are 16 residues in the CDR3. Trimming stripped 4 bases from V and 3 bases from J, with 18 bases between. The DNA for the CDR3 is TGCGCCAGCAGCCAAGCAGGGGGAGCGGGTACAGATACGCAGTATTTT. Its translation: CASSQAGGAGTDTQYF.

The CDR3 loop reads CASSISTRGETQYF. The CDR3 DNA reads as TGTGCCAGTAGTATCAGTACTCGGGGAGAGACCCAGTACTTC. The chain joins TRBV19 to TRBJ2-5; D may be TRBD2 (5 bases). This CDR3 spans 14 amino acids. The V and J ends lost 3 bases and 4 bases respectively, with 12 bases between them. The germline V gene has CDR1 LNHDA and CDR2 SQIVND (reference sequence).

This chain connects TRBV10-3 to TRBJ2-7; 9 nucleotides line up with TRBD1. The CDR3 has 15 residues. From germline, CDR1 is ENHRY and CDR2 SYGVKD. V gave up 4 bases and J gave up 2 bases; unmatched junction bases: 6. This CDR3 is CAISGGQGITYEQYF. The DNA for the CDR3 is TGTGCCATCAGTGGGGGACAGGGTATAACCTACGAGCAGTACTTC.

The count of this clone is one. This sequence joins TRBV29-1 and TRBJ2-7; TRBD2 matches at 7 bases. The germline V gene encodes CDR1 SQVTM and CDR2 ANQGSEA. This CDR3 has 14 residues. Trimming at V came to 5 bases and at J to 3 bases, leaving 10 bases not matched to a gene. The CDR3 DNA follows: TGCAGCGTTTCCCCGACTAGCCTAGGCTACGAGCAGTACTTC. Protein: CSVSPTSLGYEQYF.

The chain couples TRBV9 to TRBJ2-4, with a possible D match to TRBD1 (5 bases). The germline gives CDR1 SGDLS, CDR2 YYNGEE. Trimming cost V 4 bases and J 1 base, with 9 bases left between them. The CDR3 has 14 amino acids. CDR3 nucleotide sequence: TGTGCCAGCAGCTCGACAGTTGCCAAAAACATTCAGTACTTC. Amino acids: CASSSTVAKNIQYF.

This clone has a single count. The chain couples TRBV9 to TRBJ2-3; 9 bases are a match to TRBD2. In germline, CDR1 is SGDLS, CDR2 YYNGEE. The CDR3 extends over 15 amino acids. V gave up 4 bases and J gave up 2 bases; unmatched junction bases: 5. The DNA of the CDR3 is TGTGCCAGCAGCAAGCGGGGGGCCTACACAGATACGCAGTATTTT. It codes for CASSKRGAYTDTQYF. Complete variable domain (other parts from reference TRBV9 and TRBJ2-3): DSGVTQTPKHLITATGQRVTLRCSPRSGDLSVYWYQQSLDQGLQFLIQYYNGEERAKGNILERFSAQQFPDLHSELNLSSLELGDSALYFCASSKRGAYTDTQYFGPGTRLTVL.

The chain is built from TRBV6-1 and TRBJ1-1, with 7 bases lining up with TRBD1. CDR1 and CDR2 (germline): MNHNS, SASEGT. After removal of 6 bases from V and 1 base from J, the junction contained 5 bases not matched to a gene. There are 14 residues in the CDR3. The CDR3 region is CASRKGQSNTEAFF. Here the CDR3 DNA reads TGTGCCAGCAGAAAGGGACAGTCGAACACTGAAGCTTTCTTT.

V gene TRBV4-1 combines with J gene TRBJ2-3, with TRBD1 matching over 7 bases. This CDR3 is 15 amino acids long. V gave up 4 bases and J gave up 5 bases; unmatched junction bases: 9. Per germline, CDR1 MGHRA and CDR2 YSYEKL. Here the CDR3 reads CASSPGTDEVDTQYF. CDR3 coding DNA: TGCGCCAGCAGCCCCGGGACAGATGAAGTAGATACGCAGTATTTT.

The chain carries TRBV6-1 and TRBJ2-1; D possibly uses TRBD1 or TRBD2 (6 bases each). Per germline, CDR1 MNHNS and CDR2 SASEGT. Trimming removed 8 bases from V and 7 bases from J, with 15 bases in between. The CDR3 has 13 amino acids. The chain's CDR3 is CASRGGPWNEQFF. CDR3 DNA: TGTGCCAGCCGTGGGGGGCCGTGGAATGAGCAGTTCTTC.

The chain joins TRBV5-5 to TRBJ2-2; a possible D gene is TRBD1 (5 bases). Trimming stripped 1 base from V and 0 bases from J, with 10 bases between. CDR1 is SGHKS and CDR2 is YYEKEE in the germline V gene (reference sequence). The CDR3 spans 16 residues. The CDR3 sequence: CASSLSPGPNTGELFF. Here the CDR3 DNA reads TGTGCCAGCAGCTTGTCCCCAGGGCCGAACACCGGGGAGCTGTTTTTT.

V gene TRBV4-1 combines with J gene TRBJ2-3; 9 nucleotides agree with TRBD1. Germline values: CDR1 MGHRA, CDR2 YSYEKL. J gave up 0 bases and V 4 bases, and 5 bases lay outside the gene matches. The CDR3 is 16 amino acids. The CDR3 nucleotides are TGCGCCAGCAGCCTCGCGGGGACAGGGAGCACAGATACGCAGTATTTT. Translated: CASSLAGTGSTDTQYF.

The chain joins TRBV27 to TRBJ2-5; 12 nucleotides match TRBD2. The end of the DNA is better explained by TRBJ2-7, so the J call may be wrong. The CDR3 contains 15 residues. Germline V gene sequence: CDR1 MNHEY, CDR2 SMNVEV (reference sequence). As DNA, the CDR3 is TGTGCCAGCAGTTCCCTAGCGGGAGGGAGGTACGAGCAGTACTTC. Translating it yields CASSSLAGGRYEQYF.

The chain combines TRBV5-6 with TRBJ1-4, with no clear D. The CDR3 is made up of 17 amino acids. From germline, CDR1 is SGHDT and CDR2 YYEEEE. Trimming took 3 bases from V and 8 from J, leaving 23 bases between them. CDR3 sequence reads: CASSWNRSGPPYEKLFF. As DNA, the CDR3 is TGTGCCAGCAGCTGGAATCGCAGCGGCCCGCCGTACGAAAAACTGTTTTTT.

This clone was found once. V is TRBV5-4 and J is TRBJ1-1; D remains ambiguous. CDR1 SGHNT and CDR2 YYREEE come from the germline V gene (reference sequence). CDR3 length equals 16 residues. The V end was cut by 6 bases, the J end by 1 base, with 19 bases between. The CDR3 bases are TGTGCCAGCACGGCCGCGGCAACCTTACGGAACACTGAAGCTTTCTTT. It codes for CASTAAATLRNTEAFF.

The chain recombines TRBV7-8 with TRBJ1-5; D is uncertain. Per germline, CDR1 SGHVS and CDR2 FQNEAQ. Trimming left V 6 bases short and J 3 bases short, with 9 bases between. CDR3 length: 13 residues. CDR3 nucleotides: TGTGCCAGCAGAGCGCAGAACAATCAGCCCCAGCATTTT. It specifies CASRAQNNQPQHF.

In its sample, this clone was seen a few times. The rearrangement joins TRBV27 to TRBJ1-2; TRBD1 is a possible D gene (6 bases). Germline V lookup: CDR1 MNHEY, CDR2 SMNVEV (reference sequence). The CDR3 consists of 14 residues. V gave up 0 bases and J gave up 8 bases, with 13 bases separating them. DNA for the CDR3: TGTGCCAGCAGTTTATCGAACAGGGCAGGGGGCTACACCTTC. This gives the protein CASSLSNRAGGYTF.

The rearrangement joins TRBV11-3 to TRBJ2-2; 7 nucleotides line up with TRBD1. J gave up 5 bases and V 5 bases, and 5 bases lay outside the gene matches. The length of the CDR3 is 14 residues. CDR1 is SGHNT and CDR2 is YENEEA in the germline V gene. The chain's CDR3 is CASSTSGGTGELFF. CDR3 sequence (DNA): TGTGCCAGCAGCACTTCAGGGGGAACCGGGGAGCTGTTTTTT.

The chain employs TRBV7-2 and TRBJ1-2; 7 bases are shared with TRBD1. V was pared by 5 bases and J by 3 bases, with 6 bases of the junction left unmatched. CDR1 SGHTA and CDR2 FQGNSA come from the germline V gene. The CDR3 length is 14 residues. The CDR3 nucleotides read TGTGCCAGCAGCCCTAACAGGGGCGACTATGGCTACACCTTC. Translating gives CASSPNRGDYGYTF.

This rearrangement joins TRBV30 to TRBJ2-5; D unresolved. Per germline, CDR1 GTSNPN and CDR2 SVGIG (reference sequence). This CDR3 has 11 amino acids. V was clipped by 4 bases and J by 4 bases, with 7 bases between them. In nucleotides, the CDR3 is TGTGCCTGGACCTGGGCAGAGACCCAGTACTTC. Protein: CAWTWAETQYF. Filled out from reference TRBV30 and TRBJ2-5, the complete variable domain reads SQTIHQWPATLVQPVGSPLSLECTVEGTSNPNLYWYRQAAGRGLQLLFYSVGIGQISSEVPQNLSASRPQDRQFILSSKKLLLSDSGFYLCAWTWAETQYFGPGTRLLVL.

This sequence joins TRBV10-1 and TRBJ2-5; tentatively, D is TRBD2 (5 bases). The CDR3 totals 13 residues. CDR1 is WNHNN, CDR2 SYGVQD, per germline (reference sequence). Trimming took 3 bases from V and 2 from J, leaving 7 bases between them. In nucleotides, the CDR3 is TGCGCCAGCAGTGACCGGGGACAAGAGACCCAGTACTTC. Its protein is CASSDRGQETQYF.